The 23 T cell receptor beta chains in this list originate from one sample, sequenced in a study of cytomegalovirus exposure and HLA in healthy donors. With 60 Vbeta and 13 Jbeta primers, the PCR was carried out. Generated by immunoSEQ multiplex PCR, the TCRdb table keeps only in-frame clones and is missing some. The repertoire includes about 160,000 clones, about four fifths of them detected once, and under 4% sits in the top ten. The sequenced sample consisted of PBMCs. Every receptor here comes from a human donor in good health.

Here the CDR3 reads CASSFQGMGNTIYF. The CDR3 DNA reads as TGTGCCAGCAGTTTTCAGGGGATGGGAAACACCATATATTTT. This chain connects TRBV6-5 to TRBJ1-3; D is perhaps TRBD1 (6 bases). CDR3 length: 14 amino acids. V lost 4 bases, J lost 4 bases, and 11 bases lay in between. CDR1 and CDR2 (germline): MNHEY, SVGAGI.

V and J are TRBV19 and TRBJ1-2, with no clear D. Germline V gives CDR1 LNHDA, CDR2 SQIVND (reference sequence). Trimming stripped 5 bases from V and 5 bases from J, with 9 bases between. The length of the CDR3 is 12 residues. CDR3 loop: CASSFTEYGYTF. CDR3 sequence (DNA): TGTGCCAGTAGTTTTACAGAGTATGGCTACACCTTC.

The chain is built from TRBV19 and TRBJ1-4; 7 nucleotides align to TRBD1. The germline gives CDR1 LNHDA, CDR2 SQIVND (reference sequence). The junction had 9 bases not matched to a gene; V was cut back by 3 bases and J by 8 bases. This CDR3 contains 15 residues. DNA for the CDR3: TGTGCCAGTAGTATGTTTCGTGGAGGGGGCGAAAAACTGTTTTTT. Translated, it gives CASSMFRGGGEKLFF.

This clone has more than one count but fewer than ten. The V gene is TRBV11-2, the J gene TRBJ2-5; tentatively, D is TRBD1 (5 bases). This CDR3 spans 15 amino acids. The germline V gene encodes CDR1 SGHAT and CDR2 FQNNGV. The V and J ends lost 5 bases and 0 bases respectively, with 13 bases between them. The CDR3 coding sequence is TGTGCCAGCAGCCAAGGACACGCGTACCAAGAGACCCAGTACTTC. Amino acid sequence: CASSQGHAYQETQYF. Together with reference TRBV11-2 and TRBJ2-5, the CDR3 gives the full variable domain: EAGVAQSPRYKIIEKRQSVAFWCNPISGHATLYWYQQILGQGPKLLIQFQNNGVVDDSQLPKDRFSAERLKGVDSTLKIQPAKLEDSAVYLCASSQGHAYQETQYFGPGTRLLVL.

The chain couples TRBV13 to TRBJ2-5; possible D gene TRBD1, 6 bases. The CDR3 contains 14 residues. V lost 5 bases, J lost 5 bases, and 15 bases lay in between. The germline V gene encodes CDR1 PRHDT and CDR2 FYEKMQ (reference sequence). The CDR3 bases are TGTGCCAGCAGCCGAGACGGTAGGGGGGAGACCCAGTACTTC. Amino acid sequence: CASSRDGRGETQYF.

The chain recombines TRBV18 with TRBJ2-1; 7 bases align to TRBD1. V shed 3 bases and J 2 bases; nucleotides not matched to a gene: 7. The CDR3 is made up of 16 amino acids. Germline-derived CDR1 and CDR2 are KGHSH and LQKENI. The CDR3 spells CASSPLTQGAYNEQFF. CDR3 bases: TGTGCCAGCTCACCCTTGACCCAGGGGGCCTACAATGAGCAGTTCTTC.

About this clone: This may come from a read error, since a much larger clone is one base off. The rearrangement joins TRBV5-6 to TRBJ2-3; no definite D call. In germline, CDR1 is SGHDT, CDR2 YYEEEE. This CDR3 contains 13 residues. V was clipped by 0 bases and J by 2 bases, with 4 bases between them. CDR3 DNA: TGTGCCAGCAGCTTGGATCTCACAGATACGCAGTATTTT. It specifies CASSLDLTDTQYF.

This chain uses TRBV27 with TRBJ2-1; TRBD2 matches at 7 bases. Trimming took 8 bases from V and 7 from J; bases not matched to a gene: 11. The germline gives CDR1 MNHEY, CDR2 SMNVEV (reference sequence). The CDR3 runs to 14 residues. In DNA form, the CDR3 reads TGTGCCAGCCCTGGGGCTAGCGGACCGAATGAGCAGTTCTTC. Translating gives CASPGASGPNEQFF.

The chain employs TRBV27 and TRBJ1-1, with D unclear. The germline V gene has CDR1 MNHEY and CDR2 SMNVEV (reference sequence). Trimming took off 5 bases at V and 8 bases at J, with 15 bases between the two ends. The CDR3 covers 13 residues. The CDR3 region is CASSTHPPREAFF. Written as DNA, the CDR3 is TGTGCCAGCAGTACCCACCCCCCTCGGGAAGCTTTCTTT.

This clone was found once. The chain employs TRBV15 and TRBJ1-1; D not certain. With 5 bases removed from V and 8 bases from J, the gap between germline ends came to 12 bases. Germline V CDR1 and CDR2: LNHNV, YYDKDF (reference sequence). The CDR3 spans 12 residues. CDR3 in amino acids: CATSLKDFEAFF. The CDR3 DNA reads as TGTGCCACCAGCTTGAAGGACTTCGAAGCTTTCTTT.

The chain combines TRBV7-2 with TRBJ2-3; no clear D gene. CDR3 size: 12 residues. The V gene's germline CDR1 is SGHTA and CDR2 FQGNSA. V lost 4 bases, J lost 2 bases, and 4 bases lay in between. The CDR3 DNA follows: TGTGCCAGCAGCTCCTCCACAGATACGCAGTATTTT. It translates to CASSSSTDTQYF.

The chain has TRBV6-6 and TRBJ1-4; D remains ambiguous. CDR1 and CDR2 from the germline V gene are MNHNY and SVGAGI (reference sequence). The length of the CDR3 is 10 residues. V lost 7 bases and J 8 bases, leaving 5 bases between the germline ends. The CDR3 region has the DNA TGTGCCAGCATGAGGGAAAAACTGTTTTTT. The encoded protein is CASMREKLFF.

The chain recombines TRBV12-5 with TRBJ2-2; no firm D call. Trimming pared 2 bases from V and 4 bases from J, leaving 11 bases between. Germline-derived CDR1 and CDR2 are LGHNT and FRNRAP. The CDR3 has 15 residues. The CDR3 is CASGLYGDSTGELFF. CDR3 DNA: TGTGCTAGTGGTTTGTATGGTGATAGCACCGGGGAGCTGTTTTTT.

This clone was detected only once. The genes are TRBV4-3 and TRBJ2-7; 9 nucleotides align to TRBD2. J was trimmed by 4 bases and V by 4 bases; bases with no gene match: 8. CDR1 is LGHNA and CDR2 is YSLEER in the germline V gene. This CDR3 has 15 residues. CDR3 coding DNA: TGCGCCAGCAGCCCCCGACTAGCGGTCTATTACGAGCAGTACTTC. Translated, it gives CASSPRLAVYYEQYF.

The J gene is TRBJ2-3, the V gene TRBV6-5; D not certain. V was clipped by 3 bases and J by 0 bases, with 4 bases between them. This CDR3 spans 13 amino acids. Germline V lookup: CDR1 MNHEY, CDR2 SVGAGI. CDR3 region: CASSYTSTDTQYF. The CDR3 DNA follows: TGTGCCAGCAGTTATACTAGCACAGATACGCAGTATTTT.

The CDR3 loop is CASSYGTSLHTDTQYF. Written as DNA, the CDR3 is TGTGCCAGCAGCTATGGGACTTCCCTGCACACAGATACGCAGTATTTT. The chain has TRBV5-4 and TRBJ2-3; a weak D match, TRBD2 (6 bases). The CDR3 is 16 amino acids. Germline V CDR1 and CDR2: SGHNT, YYREEE (reference sequence). Trimming left V 3 bases short and J 2 bases short, with 16 bases between.

This clone was seen only a few times. The chain recombines TRBV4-2 with TRBJ2-7, with D possibly being TRBD1 (5 bases). Trimming pared 1 base from V and 7 bases from J, leaving 20 bases between. There are 16 residues in the CDR3. The germline V gene encodes CDR1 LGHNA and CDR2 YNFKEQ. The CDR3 reads CASSQGFQGQLGEQYF. Here the CDR3 DNA reads TGTGCCAGCAGCCAAGGTTTTCAGGGTCAGTTGGGGGAGCAGTACTTC.

The chain couples TRBV9 to TRBJ1-4; D is undetermined. CDR3 length: 17 residues. With 5 bases removed from V and 9 bases from J, the gap between germline ends came to 26 bases. The germline gives CDR1 SGDLS, CDR2 YYNGEE. The CDR3 coding sequence is TGTGCCAGCAGTTCGGCCCCTCTAACAGTCCCAAGCAAAAAACTGTTTTTT. It codes for CASSSAPLTVPSKKLFF.

The gene calls are TRBV29-1 and TRBJ2-3; perhaps TRBD1 as D (5 bases). Between the trimmed V and J ends, which lost 4 bases and 2 bases, there was a span of 10 bases. The CDR3 is 13 residues long. CDR1 and CDR2 (germline): SQVTM, ANQGSEA. Here the CDR3 DNA reads TGCAGCGTTGCGGCAGGACACACAGATACGCAGTATTTT. It codes for CSVAAGHTDTQYF.

V gene TRBV6-4 combines with J gene TRBJ2-3, with 8 bases aligning to TRBD1. V was pared by 3 bases and J by 0 bases, with 5 bases of the junction left unmatched. Germline V CDR1 and CDR2: MRHNA, SNTAGT. CDR3 length equals 16 residues. CDR3 loop: CASSDRPGGSTDTQYF. DNA of the CDR3: TGTGCCAGCAGTGATCGCCCAGGGGGCAGCACAGATACGCAGTATTTT.

The rearrangement uses TRBV18 and TRBJ2-5; perhaps TRBD1 as D (5 bases). From germline, CDR1 is KGHSH and CDR2 LQKENI. The CDR3 consists of 13 residues. The V end was cut by 4 bases, the J end by 1 base, with 7 bases between. CDR3 DNA sequence: TGTGCCAGCTCACTGACAGCCCAAGAGACCCAGTACTTC. It translates to CASSLTAQETQYF.

The gene calls are TRBV27 and TRBJ2-3, with D possibly being TRBD1 (5 bases). The CDR3 sequence is 14 residues long. Germline V gene sequence: CDR1 MNHEY, CDR2 SMNVEV (reference sequence). Trimming removed 4 bases from V and 1 base from J, with 9 bases in between. CDR3 protein: CASSSLGGTDTQYF. In DNA, the CDR3 is TGTGCCAGCAGTTCTCTAGGGGGCACAGATACGCAGTATTTT.

V and J are TRBV5-4 and TRBJ2-1, with 7 positions matching TRBD1. Unmatched junction bases numbered 5, after V lost 4 bases and J lost 7 bases. This CDR3 spans 13 amino acids. Looked up from germline, CDR1 is SGHNT and CDR2 is YYREEE (reference sequence). CDR3: CASSGTAQNEQFF. CDR3 bases: TGTGCCAGCAGCGGGACAGCACAAAATGAGCAGTTCTTC.